This T cell receptor beta chain was found in a study of OX40 agonist ivuxolimab in advanced cancers. With 0 bases removed from V and 0 bases from J, the gap between germline ends came to 6 bases. In germline, CDR1 is SGHVS, CDR2 FQNEAQ. The CDR3 covers 15 residues. Sequencing used immunoSEQ multiplex PCR; TCRdb keeps in-frame clones, though not all of them. The sample contains about 120,000 clones, about 93% of which appear only once. The TCR was taken from an adult with an advanced solid tumor such as melanoma, head and neck, liver or kidney cancer. This specimen was CD4+ or CD8+ T cells sorted from blood, taken in a trial of the OX40 agonist ivuxolimab. This rearrangement joins TRBV7-8 to TRBJ2-1; D unresolved. This CDR3 is CASSLASSSYNEQFF. The CDR3 region has the DNA TGTGCCAGCAGCTTAGCATCCAGCTCCTACAATGAGCAGTTCTTC.